A selection of T cell receptor beta chains follows, all from one sample in a study of blood T cell repertoires in COVID-19. Some clones are missing from TCRdb's copy, which holds only in-frame ones; the method was immunoSEQ multiplex PCR. The table records roughly 81,000 clones, around 80% of them present only once. Material: peripheral blood. These receptors originate from a man aged 60 to 69 with acute or convalescent COVID-19. Each CDR3 is given with its conserved first and last residue. D genes are given only for firm matches. Size values are once, few and many counts, or a class for expanded clones, and some rows have none.

v_gene: TRBV28
j_gene: TRBJ1-3
abundance: .
d_gene: .
CDR3aa: CASSPGGGWYTIYF
CDR3nt: TGTGCCAGCAGCCCCGGTGGGGGCTGGTACACCATATATTTT

v_gene: TRBV3-1/TRBV3-2
j_gene: TRBJ1-2
abundance: .
d_gene: .
CDR3aa: CASSQSANYGYTF
CDR3nt: TGTGCCAGCAGCCAATCAGCTAACTATGGCTACACCTTC

v_gene: TRBV7-9
j_gene: TRBJ2-4
abundance: .
d_gene: .
CDR3aa: CASSLAAGIKNIQYF
CDR3nt: TGTGCCAGCAGCTTAGCGGCAGGGATCAAAAACATTCAGTACTTC

v_gene: TRBV4-3
j_gene: TRBJ1-1
abundance: few
d_gene: TRBD1
CDR3aa: CASSQVLLDRATEAFF
CDR3nt: TGCGCCAGCAGCCAAGTCTTATTGGACAGGGCTACTGAAGCTTTCTTT

v_gene: TRBV18
j_gene: TRBJ1-5
abundance: .
d_gene: .
CDR3aa: CASSPPGRGNQPQHF
CDR3nt: TGTGCCAGCTCACCACCAGGCAGGGGCAATCAGCCCCAGCATTTT

v_gene: TRBV6-5
j_gene: TRBJ2-1
abundance: .
d_gene: TRBD2
CDR3aa: CASRGRGAYNEQFF
CDR3nt: TGTGCCAGCCGAGGGCGGGGGGCCTACAATGAGCAGTTCTTC

v_gene: TRBV7-9
j_gene: TRBJ2-7
abundance: .
d_gene: .
CDR3aa: CASSATGYEQYF
CDR3nt: TGTGCCAGCAGCGCCACAGGCTACGAGCAGTACTTC

v_gene: TRBV4-3
j_gene: TRBJ1-4
abundance: .
d_gene: .
CDR3aa: CASSQEYRSGGKKLFF
CDR3nt: TGCGCCAGCAGCCAAGAGTACAGATCGGGGGGGAAAAAACTGTTTTTT

v_gene: TRBV27
j_gene: TRBJ2-7
abundance: few
d_gene: TRBD2
CDR3aa: CASRLSGSSHEQYF
CDR3nt: TGTGCCAGCAGACTTAGCGGGAGTAGTCACGAGCAGTACTTC

v_gene: TRBV5-1
j_gene: TRBJ2-5
abundance: once
d_gene: TRBD2
CDR3aa: CASSEESGIGLETQYF
CDR3nt: TGCGCCAGCAGCGAGGAGAGCGGGATCGGGTTGGAGACCCAGTACTTC

v_gene: TRBV3-1/TRBV3-2
j_gene: TRBJ1-2
abundance: .
d_gene: .
CDR3aa: CASSQEGGGYTF
CDR3nt: TGTGCCAGCAGCCAAGAAGGGGGAGGCTACACCTTC

v_gene: TRBV28
j_gene: TRBJ2-7
abundance: few
d_gene: TRBD1
CDR3aa: CASSSSGTGSYEQYF
CDR3nt: TGTGCCAGCAGTTCCTCCGGGACAGGTTCCTACGAGCAGTACTTC

v_gene: TRBV6-5
j_gene: TRBJ1-1
abundance: .
d_gene: .
CDR3aa: CASSYSQTMNTEAFF
CDR3nt: TGTGCCAGCAGTTACTCCCAGACAATGAACACTGAAGCTTTCTTT

v_gene: TRBV4-3
j_gene: TRBJ2-7
abundance: .
d_gene: .
CDR3aa: CASSQTLSGSYEQYF
CDR3nt: TGCGCCAGCAGCCAAACACTCAGCGGTTCCTACGAGCAGTACTTC

v_gene: TRBV14
j_gene: TRBJ2-3
abundance: .
d_gene: TRBD2
CDR3aa: CASSQKRYRGGGSIGTDTQYF
CDR3nt: TGTGCCAGCAGCCAAAAGCGATATCGGGGCGGCGGGAGCATCGGCACAGATACGCAGTATTTT

v_gene: TRBV4-3
j_gene: TRBJ1-2
abundance: .
d_gene: .
CDR3aa: CASSPHLANSGEGYTF
CDR3nt: TGCGCCAGCAGCCCCCACCTAGCGAACAGTGGGGAGGGCTACACCTTC

v_gene: TRBV5-1
j_gene: TRBJ2-2
abundance: .
d_gene: TRBD1
CDR3aa: CASSLGQGNTGELFF
CDR3nt: TGCGCCAGCAGCTTGGGACAGGGGAACACCGGGGAGCTGTTTTTT

v_gene: TRBV12-3/TRBV12-4
j_gene: TRBJ1-5
abundance: .
d_gene: .
CDR3aa: CASSLNFNQPQHF
CDR3nt: TGTGCCAGCAGTTTAAACTTCAATCAGCCCCAGCATTTT